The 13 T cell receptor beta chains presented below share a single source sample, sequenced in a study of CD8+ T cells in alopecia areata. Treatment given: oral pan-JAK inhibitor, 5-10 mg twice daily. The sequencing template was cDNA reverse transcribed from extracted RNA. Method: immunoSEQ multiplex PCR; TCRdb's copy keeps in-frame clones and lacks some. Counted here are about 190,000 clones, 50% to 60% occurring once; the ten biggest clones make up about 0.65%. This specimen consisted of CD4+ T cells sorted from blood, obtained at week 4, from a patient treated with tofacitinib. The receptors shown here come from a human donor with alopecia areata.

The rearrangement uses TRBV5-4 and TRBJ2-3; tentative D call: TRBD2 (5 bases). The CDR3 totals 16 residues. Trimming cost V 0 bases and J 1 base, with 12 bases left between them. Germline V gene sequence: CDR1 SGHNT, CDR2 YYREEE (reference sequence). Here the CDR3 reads CASSLAGREGTDTQYF. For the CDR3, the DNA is TGTGCCAGCAGCTTGGCGGGCCGGGAAGGCACAGATACGCAGTATTTT.

The CDR3 region is CASSPTSGGGYGYTF. The CDR3 coding sequence is TGTGCCAGCAGCCCAACATCAGGGGGGGGTTATGGCTACACCTTC. This chain connects TRBV7-2 to TRBJ1-2, with 7 bases that match TRBD1. The ends lost 5 bases at V and 5 bases at J; junction bases unmatched: 11. The CDR3 is 15 amino acids. CDR1 is SGHTA, CDR2 FQGNSA, per germline.

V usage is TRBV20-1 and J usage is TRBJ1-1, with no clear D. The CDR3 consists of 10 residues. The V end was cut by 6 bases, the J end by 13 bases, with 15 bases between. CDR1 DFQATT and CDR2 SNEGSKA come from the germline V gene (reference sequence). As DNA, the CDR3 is TGCAGTGCCCTACGAGGAAAGGGTTTCTTT. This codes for CSALRGKGFF.

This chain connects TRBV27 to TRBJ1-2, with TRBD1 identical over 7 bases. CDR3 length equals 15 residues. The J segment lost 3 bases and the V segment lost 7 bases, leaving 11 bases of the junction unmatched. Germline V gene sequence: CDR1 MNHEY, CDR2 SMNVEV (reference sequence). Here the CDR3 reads CASKRSEGAYYGYTF. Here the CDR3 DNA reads TGTGCCAGCAAGAGGTCCGAGGGGGCATACTATGGCTACACCTTC.

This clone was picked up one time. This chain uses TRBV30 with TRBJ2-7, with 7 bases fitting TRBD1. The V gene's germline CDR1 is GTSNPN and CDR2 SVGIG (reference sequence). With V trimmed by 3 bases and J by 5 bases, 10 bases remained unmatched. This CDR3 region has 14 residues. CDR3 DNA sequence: TGTGCCTGGAGGCCGGGACAGCCCTCGGACGAGCAGTACTTC. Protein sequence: CAWRPGQPSDEQYF.

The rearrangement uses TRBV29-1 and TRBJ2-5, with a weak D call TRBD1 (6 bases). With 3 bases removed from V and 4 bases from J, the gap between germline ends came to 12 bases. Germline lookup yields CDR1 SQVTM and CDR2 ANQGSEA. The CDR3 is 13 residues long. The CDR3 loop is CSVEWGRGETQYF. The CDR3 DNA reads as TGCAGCGTTGAGTGGGGGCGCGGAGAGACCCAGTACTTC.

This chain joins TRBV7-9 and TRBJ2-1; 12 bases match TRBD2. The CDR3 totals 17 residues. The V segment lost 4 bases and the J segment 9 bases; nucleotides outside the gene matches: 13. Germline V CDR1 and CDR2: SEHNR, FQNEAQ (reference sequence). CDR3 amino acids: CASSSETSGSQGPEQFF. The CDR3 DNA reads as TGTGCCAGCAGCTCTGAGACTAGCGGGAGTCAGGGCCCTGAGCAGTTCTTC.

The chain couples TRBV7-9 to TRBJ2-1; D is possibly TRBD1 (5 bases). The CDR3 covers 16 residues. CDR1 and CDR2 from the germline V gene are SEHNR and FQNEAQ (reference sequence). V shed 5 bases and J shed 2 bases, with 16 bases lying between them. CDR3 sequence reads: CASSVTRGATYNEQFF. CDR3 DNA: TGTGCCAGCAGCGTCACTCGTGGGGCCACCTACAATGAGCAGTTCTTC.

The CDR3: CASSEARGYGANVLTF. In DNA form, the CDR3 reads TGTGCCAGCAGTGAAGCAAGGGGGTACGGGGCCAACGTCCTGACTTTC. V gene TRBV2 combines with J gene TRBJ2-6; maybe TRBD1 (6 bases). This CDR3 region has 16 residues. Trimming shortened V by 0 bases and J by 4 bases, and 10 bases separated the two germline ends. Germline lookup yields CDR1 SNHLY and CDR2 FYNNEI. Full variable domain (remainder filled in from reference TRBV2 and TRBJ2-6): EPEVTQTPSHQVTQMGQEVILRCVPISNHLYFYWYRQILGQKVEFLVSFYNNEISEKSEIFDDQFSVERPDGSNFTLKIRSTKLEDSAMYFCASSEARGYGANVLTFGAGSRLTVL.

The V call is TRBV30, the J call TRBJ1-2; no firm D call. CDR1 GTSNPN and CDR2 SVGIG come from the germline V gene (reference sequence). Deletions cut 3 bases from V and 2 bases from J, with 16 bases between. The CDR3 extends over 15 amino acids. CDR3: CAWSADYRPNYGYTF. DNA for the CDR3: TGTGCCTGGAGCGCAGACTACCGCCCCAACTATGGCTACACCTTC.

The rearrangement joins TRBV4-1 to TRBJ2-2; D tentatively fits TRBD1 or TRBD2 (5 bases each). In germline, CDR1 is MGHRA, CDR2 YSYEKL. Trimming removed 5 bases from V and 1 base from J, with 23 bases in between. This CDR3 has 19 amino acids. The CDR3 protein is CASSARSSGTAKNTGELFF. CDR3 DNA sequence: TGCGCCAGCAGCGCCCGTTCGTCCGGGACCGCTAAGAACACCGGGGAGCTGTTTTTT.

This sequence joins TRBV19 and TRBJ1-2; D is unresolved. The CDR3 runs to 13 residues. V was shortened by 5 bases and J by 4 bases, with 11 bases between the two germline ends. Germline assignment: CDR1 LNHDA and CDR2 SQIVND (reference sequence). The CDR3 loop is CASSEGLPYGYTF. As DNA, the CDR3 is TGTGCCAGTAGTGAAGGCCTACCCTATGGCTACACCTTC.

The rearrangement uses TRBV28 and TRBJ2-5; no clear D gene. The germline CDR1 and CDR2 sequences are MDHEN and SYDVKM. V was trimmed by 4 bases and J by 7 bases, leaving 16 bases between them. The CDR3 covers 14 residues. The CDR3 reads CASSSHSGSRTQYF. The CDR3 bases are TGTGCCAGCAGTTCCCACTCCGGGTCAAGGACCCAGTACTTC.